These T cell receptor beta chains were read from a single sample in a study of beta chain features in type 1 diabetes. Some clones are missing from TCRdb's copy, which holds only in-frame ones; the method was immunoSEQ multiplex PCR. The repertoire holds around 400,000 clones, with over 9.5% as singletons. Source material: naive CD4+ T cells from blood. All receptors derive from a man between 18 and 29 years old in good health. The CDR3 runs from the conserved cysteine through the conserved F or W. The order of the fields is D gene, clone size, V gene, J gene, CDR3 DNA, CDR3 protein. A D gene is named only where the DNA matches it firmly. Not every row has a clone size; where given, it reads once, few, many or a size class.

d_gene: TRBD1; abundance: NA; v_gene: TRBV29-1; j_gene: TRBJ2-6; CDR3nt: TGCAGCGTTGGCGGTTTTGAGGGGGCGTCTGGGGCCAACGTCCTGACTTTC; CDR3aa: CSVGGFEGASGANVLTF
d_gene: NA; abundance: few; v_gene: TRBV14; j_gene: TRBJ2-1; CDR3nt: TGTGCCAGCAGCCAGGGGACTTACTTCTCCTACAATGAGCAGTTCTTC; CDR3aa: CASSQGTYFSYNEQFF
d_gene: NA; abundance: few; v_gene: TRBV7-3; j_gene: TRBJ2-1; CDR3nt: TGTGCCAGCAGCCCAACCGCTAGCGCCAACAATGAGCAGTTCTTC; CDR3aa: CASSPTASANNEQFF
d_gene: NA; abundance: NA; v_gene: TRBV5-1; j_gene: TRBJ1-1; CDR3nt: TGCGCCAGCAGCTTGGCCTTGAACACTGAAGCTTTCTTT; CDR3aa: CASSLALNTEAFF
d_gene: TRBD1; abundance: NA; v_gene: TRBV4-2; j_gene: TRBJ2-3; CDR3nt: TGTGCCAGCAGCCAAGAGACAGGGGAGACAGATACGCAGTATTTT; CDR3aa: CASSQETGETDTQYF
d_gene: TRBD1; abundance: few; v_gene: TRBV7-2; j_gene: TRBJ2-3; CDR3nt: TGTGCCAGCAGCTTAGGGACAGGGAGCACAGATACGCAGTATTTT; CDR3aa: CASSLGTGSTDTQYF
d_gene: NA; abundance: NA; v_gene: TRBV19; j_gene: TRBJ1-1; CDR3nt: TGTGCCAGTAGTATAGACCGGGGGAACACTGAAGCTTTCTTT; CDR3aa: CASSIDRGNTEAFF
d_gene: NA; abundance: NA; v_gene: TRBV7-2; j_gene: TRBJ2-2; CDR3nt: TGTGCCAGCAGCTTAGCGGGGGCAACCGGGGAGCTGTTTTTT; CDR3aa: CASSLAGATGELFF
d_gene: NA; abundance: few; v_gene: TRBV4-3; j_gene: TRBJ2-3; CDR3nt: TGCGCCAGCAGCCAAGAGCCCCTACGGAGGGGCGTCAGCACAGATACGCAGTATTTT; CDR3aa: CASSQEPLRRGVSTDTQYF
d_gene: NA; abundance: few; v_gene: TRBV5-4; j_gene: TRBJ1-2; CDR3nt: TGTGCCAGCAGCCCCAATGTAGGGGGTGCTTGGCGGTATGGCTACACCTTC; CDR3aa: CASSPNVGGAWRYGYTF
d_gene: NA; abundance: NA; v_gene: TRBV30; j_gene: TRBJ2-3; CDR3nt: TGTGCCTGGTGTTACAGTTCTACTAGCACAGATACGCAGTATTTT; CDR3aa: CAWCYSSTSTDTQYF
d_gene: TRBD1; abundance: NA; v_gene: TRBV4-2; j_gene: TRBJ1-2; CDR3nt: TGTGCCAGCAGCCAAGGCGTCTCGGGACAGGGATATGGCTACACCTTC; CDR3aa: CASSQGVSGQGYGYTF
d_gene: TRBD1; abundance: NA; v_gene: TRBV2; j_gene: TRBJ1-4; CDR3nt: TGTGCCAGCGAAGGACAGGGCGCTACTAATGAAAAACTGTTTTTT; CDR3aa: CASEGQGATNEKLFF
d_gene: NA; abundance: many; v_gene: TRBV28; j_gene: TRBJ2-6; CDR3nt: TGTGCCAGCGGAGGAAGGCTTGGAGGGGCCAACGTCCTGACTTTC; CDR3aa: CASGGRLGGANVLTF
d_gene: NA; abundance: few; v_gene: TRBV5-1; j_gene: TRBJ2-7; CDR3nt: TGCGCCAGCAGCCTCCCCTCCCACGAGCAGTACTTC; CDR3aa: CASSLPSHEQYF
d_gene: NA; abundance: few; v_gene: TRBV7-3; j_gene: TRBJ2-3; CDR3nt: TGTGCCAGCAGCCCCCCGGGGACGCAGTATTTT; CDR3aa: CASSPPGTQYF
d_gene: NA; abundance: NA; v_gene: TRBV18; j_gene: TRBJ1-1; CDR3nt: TGTGCCAGCTCACCACCGGCAGACACTGAAGCTTTCTTT; CDR3aa: CASSPPADTEAFF
d_gene: TRBD1; abundance: NA; v_gene: TRBV19; j_gene: TRBJ2-7; CDR3nt: TGTGCCAGTAGTTTCGGGACAGGGGGCTCCTACGAGCAGTACTTC; CDR3aa: CASSFGTGGSYEQYF
d_gene: TRBD1; abundance: few; v_gene: TRBV7-3; j_gene: TRBJ2-3; CDR3nt: TGTGCCAGCAGCCCCTGGGACAGTGGCACAGATACGCAGTATTTT; CDR3aa: CASSPWDSGTDTQYF
d_gene: NA; abundance: NA; v_gene: TRBV27; j_gene: TRBJ2-3; CDR3nt: TGTGCCAGCAGTTTCCTAGCTAGTAGCACAGATACGCAGTATTTT; CDR3aa: CASSFLASSTDTQYF
d_gene: NA; abundance: few; v_gene: TRBV7-8; j_gene: TRBJ2-1; CDR3nt: TGTGCCAGCAGCATAAACACGCATGGTGAGCAGTTCTTC; CDR3aa: CASSINTHGEQFF
d_gene: NA; abundance: few; v_gene: TRBV7-2; j_gene: TRBJ1-2; CDR3nt: TGTGCCAGCAGCTTCCAGGGATCTGGCTACACCTTC; CDR3aa: CASSFQGSGYTF
d_gene: NA; abundance: NA; v_gene: TRBV6-1; j_gene: TRBJ1-1; CDR3nt: TGTGCCAGCAGAGAGGACAGAAACATGAACACTGAAGCTTTCTTT; CDR3aa: CASREDRNMNTEAFF
d_gene: NA; abundance: few; v_gene: TRBV5-1; j_gene: TRBJ1-2; CDR3nt: TGCGCCAGCAGCTTGGGCCCAGGGAATGGCTACACCTTC; CDR3aa: CASSLGPGNGYTF
d_gene: NA; abundance: few; v_gene: TRBV18; j_gene: TRBJ1-1; CDR3nt: TGTGCCAGCTCACCCACCTCAGGCAACACTGAAGCTTTCTTT; CDR3aa: CASSPTSGNTEAFF
d_gene: NA; abundance: few; v_gene: TRBV28; j_gene: TRBJ2-3; CDR3nt: TGTGCCAGCAGTCTGCGGGGAGTAACAGATACGCAGTATTTT; CDR3aa: CASSLRGVTDTQYF
d_gene: TRBD2; abundance: NA; v_gene: TRBV5-4; j_gene: TRBJ2-1; CDR3nt: TGTGCCAGCACCCGGGGACTAGCGGGGGGCCGCGGCTACAATGAGCAGTTCTTC; CDR3aa: CASTRGLAGGRGYNEQFF
d_gene: NA; abundance: NA; v_gene: TRBV29-1; j_gene: TRBJ1-5; CDR3nt: TGCAGCGTGACTTACGACGGTAATCAGCCCCAGCATTTT; CDR3aa: CSVTYDGNQPQHF
d_gene: TRBD1; abundance: NA; v_gene: TRBV29-1; j_gene: TRBJ2-7; CDR3nt: TGCAGCGTACTAACGGGAGACAGGGGACACGAGCAGTACTTC; CDR3aa: CSVLTGDRGHEQYF
d_gene: TRBD2; abundance: few; v_gene: TRBV5-4; j_gene: TRBJ2-1; CDR3nt: TGTGCCAGCAGCTCTAGCGGGGACTACAATGAGCAGTTCTTC; CDR3aa: CASSSSGDYNEQFF
d_gene: NA; abundance: NA; v_gene: TRBV30; j_gene: TRBJ2-7; CDR3nt: TGTGCCTGGAGGGAGCCGAGAAGTGGCTACGAGCAGTACTTC; CDR3aa: CAWREPRSGYEQYF
d_gene: TRBD2; abundance: NA; v_gene: TRBV5-5; j_gene: TRBJ2-1; CDR3nt: TGTGCCAGCAGCTTGGGACCGGGGGGGAAGTACAATGAGCAGTTCTTC; CDR3aa: CASSLGPGGKYNEQFF
d_gene: NA; abundance: NA; v_gene: TRBV4-2; j_gene: TRBJ2-4; CDR3nt: TGTGCCAGCAGCCAACAGGGGGGAGGATTGAACATTCAGTACTTC; CDR3aa: CASSQQGGGLNIQYF
d_gene: NA; abundance: few; v_gene: TRBV28; j_gene: TRBJ2-3; CDR3nt: TGTGCCAGCACTGCGGGGTACACAGATACGCAGTATTTT; CDR3aa: CASTAGYTDTQYF
d_gene: TRBD2; abundance: few; v_gene: TRBV13; j_gene: TRBJ2-7; CDR3nt: TGTGCCAGCAGCCCTAGCGGGAGTGTGTACTACGAGCAGTACTTC; CDR3aa: CASSPSGSVYYEQYF
d_gene: TRBD2; abundance: NA; v_gene: TRBV5-8; j_gene: TRBJ2-1; CDR3nt: TGTGCCAGCAGCTTGGAGGTAGCGGGAGATGGTGAGCAGTTCTTC; CDR3aa: CASSLEVAGDGEQFF
d_gene: TRBD1; abundance: NA; v_gene: TRBV6-5; j_gene: TRBJ2-2; CDR3nt: TGTGCCAGCAGCGATGACAGGGCCACCGGGGAGCTGTTTTTT; CDR3aa: CASSDDRATGELFF
d_gene: TRBD2; abundance: NA; v_gene: TRBV30; j_gene: TRBJ2-1; CDR3nt: TGTGCCTGGAGTGTACTAGCGGGGGCTCATCAGTTCTTC; CDR3aa: CAWSVLAGAHQFF
d_gene: NA; abundance: few; v_gene: TRBV23-1; j_gene: TRBJ1-6; CDR3nt: TGCGCCAGCACCATTAACGGGGGTTGTAATTCACCCCTCCACTTT; CDR3aa: CASTINGGCNSPLHF
d_gene: NA; abundance: few; v_gene: TRBV2; j_gene: TRBJ1-4; CDR3nt: TGTGCCAGCCTGGACAGATCAACTAATGAAAAACTGTTTTTT; CDR3aa: CASLDRSTNEKLFF
d_gene: NA; abundance: NA; v_gene: TRBV9; j_gene: TRBJ1-4; CDR3nt: TGTGCCAGCAGCCCTAGAGGGTCAGCAACTAATGAAAAACTGTTTTTT; CDR3aa: CASSPRGSATNEKLFF
d_gene: TRBD2; abundance: NA; v_gene: TRBV28; j_gene: TRBJ2-3; CDR3nt: TGTGCCAGCAGGATGGTGGGAGGGCCGCAAACGCAGTATTTT; CDR3aa: CASRMVGGPQTQYF
d_gene: NA; abundance: few; v_gene: TRBV28; j_gene: TRBJ2-2; CDR3nt: TGTGCCACCCCCGGGGCGAACACCGGGGAGCTGTTTTTT; CDR3aa: CATPGANTGELFF
d_gene: NA; abundance: few; v_gene: TRBV28; j_gene: TRBJ1-5; CDR3nt: TGTGCCAGTTTAAATCGCGGTCAGCCCCAGCATTTT; CDR3aa: CASLNRGQPQHF
d_gene: TRBD2; abundance: few; v_gene: TRBV7-8; j_gene: TRBJ2-7; CDR3nt: TGTGCCACCGGGAGGGGTACCTACGAGCAGTACTTC; CDR3aa: CATGRGTYEQYF
d_gene: NA; abundance: NA; v_gene: TRBV21-1; j_gene: TRBJ2-5; CDR3nt: TGTGCCAGCAGCACGGAGGGACAGGGGGGTCAAGAGACCCAGTACTTC; CDR3aa: CASSTEGQGGQETQYF
d_gene: TRBD2; abundance: few; v_gene: TRBV7-2; j_gene: TRBJ2-1; CDR3nt: TGTGCCAGCAGCTTAGAGCTTAGCGGGGCTGAGCAGTTCTTC; CDR3aa: CASSLELSGAEQFF
d_gene: TRBD2; abundance: NA; v_gene: TRBV10-3; j_gene: TRBJ2-7; CDR3nt: TGTGCCATCAGGGCCGGACTAGCGGTGTACGAGCAGTACTTC; CDR3aa: CAIRAGLAVYEQYF
d_gene: NA; abundance: NA; v_gene: TRBV9; j_gene: TRBJ2-7; CDR3nt: TGTGCCAGCAGCGGCTTCTCTAGGTCCGAGCAGTACTTC; CDR3aa: CASSGFSRSEQYF
d_gene: TRBD2; abundance: NA; v_gene: TRBV28; j_gene: TRBJ2-5; CDR3nt: TGTGCCAGCAGCCGGGGGGGCCGGGGTGAGACCCAGTACTTC; CDR3aa: CASSRGGRGETQYF
d_gene: TRBD1; abundance: few; v_gene: TRBV11-2; j_gene: TRBJ1-3; CDR3nt: TGTGCCAGCAGCCTTAGGGGGGCACAGGGGAGCTCTGGAAACACCATATATTTT; CDR3aa: CASSLRGAQGSSGNTIYF
d_gene: TRBD1; abundance: NA; v_gene: TRBV9; j_gene: TRBJ1-1; CDR3nt: TGTGCCAGCAGCGTATCGGGGGACAGCACTGAAGCTTTCTTT; CDR3aa: CASSVSGDSTEAFF
d_gene: TRBD1; abundance: few; v_gene: TRBV7-8; j_gene: TRBJ1-2; CDR3nt: TGTGCCAGCAGCATCGTGGATGGGACAGGGGTCCTCTATGGCTACACCTTC; CDR3aa: CASSIVDGTGVLYGYTF
d_gene: TRBD2; abundance: few; v_gene: TRBV7-2; j_gene: TRBJ2-1; CDR3nt: TGTGCCAGCAGTACCTCTAGCGGGGGAAACTACAATGAGCAGTTCTTC; CDR3aa: CASSTSSGGNYNEQFF
d_gene: NA; abundance: NA; v_gene: TRBV9; j_gene: TRBJ1-6; CDR3nt: TGTGCCAGCAGCGTCCAAGGGGACAATAATTCACCCCTCCACTTT; CDR3aa: CASSVQGDNNSPLHF